The 23 T cell receptor beta chains presented below share a single source sample, sequenced in a study of Graves' ophthalmopathy and Graves' hyperthyroidism. RNA transcripts provided the template for amplifying TCR beta CDR3 regions. First-round RT-PCR with HTBI primers preceded a second-round multiplex PCR. TCRdb independently ran MiXCR on the multiplex PCR reads; one entry per CDR3 protein. The sample lists 680,000 or so distinct CDR3 sequences, about a fifth occurring once. Material: peripheral blood. These receptors all come from a woman aged 18 to 35 with stable Graves' hyperthyroidism. Some clones in this sample may be carry-over from other donors' samples.

This clonotype was detected many times. The rearrangement links TRBV14 to TRBJ2-5, with 10 bases lining up with TRBD2. Per germline, CDR1 SGHDN and CDR2 FVKESK. J gave up 4 bases and V 0 bases, and 8 bases lay outside the gene matches. The CDR3 totals 17 residues. The CDR3 coding sequence is TGTGCCAGCAGCCAAGAAGGATCACTAGCGGGATTAGAGACCCAGTACTTC. This encodes CASSQEGSLAGLETQYF.

This clonotype was recorded at least ten times. The chain uses TRBV3-1 and TRBJ1-1, with D hard to call. Germline V CDR1 and CDR2: LGHDT, YNNKEL (reference sequence). The CDR3 length is 12 residues. V was clipped by 0 bases and J by 11 bases, with 10 bases between them. CDR3 protein: CASSQDSGRAFF. The CDR3 nucleotides read TGTGCCAGCAGCCAAGATTCGGGTCGGGCTTTCTTT. Drawing the rest from reference TRBV3-1 and TRBJ1-1, the complete variable domain is DTAVSQTPKYLVTQMGNDKSIKCEQNLGHDTMYWYKQDSKKFLKIMFSYNNKELIINETVPNRFSPKSPDKAHLNLHINSLELGDSAVYFCASSQDSGRAFFGQGTRLTVV.

This clonotype was picked up many times. The V and J genes are TRBV3-1 and TRBJ2-7; 8 bases align to TRBD2. From germline, CDR1 is LGHDT and CDR2 YNNKEL (reference sequence). The CDR3 runs 14 residues. V lost 7 bases, J lost 6 bases, and 11 bases stayed unmatched. CDR3 nucleotide sequence: TGTGCCAGCACCCCAGGGGTAGCGGGGTCCGAGCAGTACTTC. It encodes CASTPGVAGSEQYF.

The chain links TRBV28 to TRBJ1-6, with D unclear. The CDR3 totals 13 residues. Trimming pared 10 bases from V and 4 bases from J, leaving 11 bases between. Germline values: CDR1 MDHEN, CDR2 SYDVKM. The CDR3 DNA is TGTGCCACAGGACGGGAGTATAATTCACCCCTCCACTTT. It yields the protein CATGREYNSPLHF.

The chain has TRBV6-1 and TRBJ1-1; possibly TRBD1 for D (6 bases). Deletions cut 10 bases from V and 3 bases from J, with 6 bases between. This CDR3 has 10 residues. The V gene's germline CDR1 is MNHNS and CDR2 SASEGT. CDR3 bases: TGTGCCACAGGGGACACTGAAGCTTTCTTT. Protein sequence: CATGDTEAFF.

This clonotype was found many times. The J gene is TRBJ1-6, the V gene TRBV20-1; D is ambiguous. The CDR3 covers 11 residues. Deletions cut 5 bases from V and 8 bases from J, with 7 bases between. CDR1 is DFQATT, CDR2 SNEGSKA, per germline (reference sequence). The CDR3 is CSAGFDSPLHF. CDR3 in DNA: TGCAGTGCTGGGTTTGATTCACCCCTCCACTTT.

Concerning this clonotype: A much larger clonotype is one base distant, so this may be a read error. The rearrangement uses TRBV6-1 and TRBJ1-2; 8 bases are a match to TRBD1. CDR1 and CDR2 from the germline V gene are MNHNS and SASEGT. The CDR3 has 14 residues. Here the CDR3 reads CASGDPDRVYGYTF. DNA of the CDR3: TGTGCCAGCGGTGACCCGGACAGGGTATATGGCTACACCTTC.

At least ten counts were recorded for this clonotype. J is TRBJ2-7 and V is TRBV6-1, with D perhaps TRBD1 (5 bases). Trimming took off 5 bases at V and 1 base at J, with 9 bases between the two ends. Germline loops: CDR1 MNHNS, CDR2 SASEGT. CDR3 length equals 13 residues. The CDR3 DNA follows: TGTGCCAGCAGTAAAACAGGATCCTACGAGCAGTACTTC. It codes for CASSKTGSYEQYF.

The chain is built from TRBV24-1 and TRBJ1-2, with D possibly TRBD1 on 6 matching bases. Germline V gene sequence: CDR1 KGHDR, CDR2 SFDVKD. Trimming stripped 3 bases from V and 8 bases from J, with 12 bases between. The CDR3 totals 13 residues. The CDR3 bases are TGTGCCACCAGTGATCCACGAGGGGGGGGCTACACCTTC. Translating it yields CATSDPRGGGYTF.

Many counts were recorded for this clonotype. The CDR3, as DNA: TGTGCCAGCAGCTACGGGAGGGACTCCTACGAGCAGTACTTC. It encodes CASSYGRDSYEQYF. The rearrangement joins TRBV28 to TRBJ2-7; 8 bases are a match to TRBD2. The trim removed 6 bases at V and 0 bases at J, leaving 4 bases unmatched. CDR3 length: 14 amino acids. Germline loops: CDR1 MDHEN, CDR2 SYDVKM.

This clonotype was observed at least ten times. The rearrangement uses TRBV7-2 and TRBJ2-5, with no clear D. CDR3 length: 13 amino acids. Trimming cost V 1 base and J 4 bases, with 7 bases left between them. The V gene's germline CDR1 is SGHTA and CDR2 FQGNSA. CDR3 DNA sequence: TGTGCCAGCAGCTTAGAGTGGGGAGAGACCCAGTACTTC. As protein: CASSLEWGETQYF.

This clonotype is labeled as medium-sized. V gene TRBV20-1 combines with J gene TRBJ1-2; no clear D gene. The V gene's germline CDR1 is DFQATT and CDR2 SNEGSKA (reference sequence). CDR3 length: 12 residues. V was pared by 3 bases and J by 2 bases, with 7 bases between. The CDR3 reads CSASIGNYGYTF. The CDR3 bases are TGCAGTGCTAGTATAGGGAACTATGGCTACACCTTC.

This clonotype was counted at least ten times. The chain carries TRBV6-1 and TRBJ2-7; D is possibly TRBD1 (6 bases). Germline V gene lookup returns CDR1 MNHNS and CDR2 SASEGT. The CDR3 is made up of 13 amino acids. The V end was cut by 5 bases, the J end by 4 bases, with 12 bases between. CDR3 residues: CASSLGHEYEQYF. In nucleotides, the CDR3 is TGTGCCAGCAGTCTGGGACACGAGTACGAGCAGTACTTC.

This chain links TRBV20-1 with TRBJ2-5, with TRBD2 matching over 12 bases. The V and J ends lost 3 bases and 5 bases, in that order; junction bases with no gene match: 4. The CDR3 totals 14 residues. Germline V gene lookup returns CDR1 DFQATT and CDR2 SNEGSKA (reference sequence). CDR3 residues: CSARTSGGWETQYF. The CDR3 nucleotides are TGCAGTGCTAGGACTAGCGGGGGCTGGGAGACCCAGTACTTC.

The V call is TRBV12-3 or TRBV12-4, the J call TRBJ1-6, with a possible D match to TRBD1 (5 bases). The CDR3 loop spans 15 amino acids. V lost 2 bases to trimming and J lost 8 bases, with 13 bases between them. The CDR3 bases are TGTGCCAGCAGTTTAATGGCCAGGGTGGATTCACCCCTCCACTTT. Translation: CASSLMARVDSPLHF.

As for this clonotype: Compared with germline, one end of the junction differs, possibly owing to a read error. The J gene is TRBJ2-7, the V gene TRBV6-5; D gene unclear. The CDR3 extends over 13 amino acids. The germline V gene has CDR1 MNHEY and CDR2 SVGAGI. DNA for the CDR3: TGTGCCAGCAGTAACTCGCACTCCTACGAGCAGTACTTC. Protein sequence: CASSNSHSYEQYF.

There are a few counts of this clonotype. The CDR3 region is CASSQSEGAGELFF. DNA of the CDR3: TGTGCCAGCAGCCAAAGTGAGGGGGCCGGGGAGCTGTTTTTT. The chain couples TRBV4-2 to TRBJ2-2; weak D call: TRBD1 (6 bases). CDR1 LGHNA and CDR2 YNFKEQ come from the germline V gene. V was cut by 2 bases and J by 6 bases, with 10 bases left in between. This CDR3 comprises 14 residues.

The gene calls are TRBV6-1 and TRBJ1-1; D gene unclear. The CDR3 extends over 15 amino acids. The germline V and J ends were trimmed by 6 bases and 0 bases, with 14 bases remaining between them. CDR1 MNHNS and CDR2 SASEGT come from the germline V gene. DNA of the CDR3: TGTGCCAGCAGGCCGGCCCCAACATTGAACACTGAAGCTTTCTTT. Translating it yields CASRPAPTLNTEAFF.

This clonotype occurred a few times. This chain links TRBV6-1 with TRBJ2-5; 8 bases match TRBD2. There are 16 residues in the CDR3. Looked up from germline, CDR1 is MNHNS and CDR2 is SASEGT. With V trimmed by 2 bases and J by 4 bases, 9 bases remained unmatched. The DNA of the CDR3 is TGTGCCAGCAGTGAATGGTCTAGCGGGTCCCTAGAGACCCAGTACTTC. This sequence encodes CASSEWSSGSLETQYF.

The chain links TRBV12-3 or TRBV12-4 to TRBJ2-7, with D uncertain. The CDR3 runs 12 residues. Trimming took 2 bases from V and 2 from J, leaving 4 bases between them. The CDR3 DNA follows: TGTGCCAGCAGTTTACATGCCTACGAGCAGTACTTC. Translated: CASSLHAYEQYF.

This clonotype was picked up many times. Written as DNA, the CDR3 is TGTGCCAGCAGTCCTCTCTGGGGGGCGCGTACTGAAGCTTTCTTT. Translating it yields CASSPLWGARTEAFF. The chain couples TRBV27 to TRBJ1-1; D might be TRBD1 (6 bases). V lost 5 bases and J lost 5, with 18 bases in between. Germline assignment: CDR1 MNHEY and CDR2 SMNVEV (reference sequence). CDR3 length: 15 amino acids.

This clonotype was detected many times. The chain employs TRBV6-2 or TRBV6-3 and TRBJ1-2; the D gene is possibly TRBD1 (5 bases). V was pared by 5 bases and J by 12 bases, with 25 bases between. The CDR3 runs to 15 residues. CDR1 is MNHEY, CDR2 SVGEGT, per germline. This CDR3 reads CASSPPGTRFFSDTF. CDR3 nucleotide sequence: TGTGCCAGCAGTCCACCCGGGACCAGATTCTTCAGTGACACCTTC.

The genes are TRBV28 and TRBJ1-5; 7 bases fit TRBD1. The CDR3 sequence is 15 residues long. The trim removed 4 bases at V and 4 bases at J, leaving 7 bases unmatched. The germline CDR1 and CDR2 sequences are MDHEN and SYDVKM. CDR3 DNA: TGTGCCAGCAGTTCGACAGGGCCCTATAATCAGCCCCAGCATTTT. Protein: CASSSTGPYNQPQHF. The variable domain in full, completed from reference TRBV28 and TRBJ1-5, reads DVKVTQSSRYLVKRTGEKVFLECVQDMDHENMFWYRQDPGLGLRLIYFSYDVKMKEKGDIPEGYSVSREKKERFSLILESASTNQTSMYLCASSSTGPYNQPQHFGDGTRLSIL.